This T cell receptor (beta chain) was captured in a study of cytomegalovirus exposure and HLA in healthy donors. Points on this clone: Its antigen is not identified.

The PCR employed 60 Vbeta primers together with 13 Jbeta primers. The assay was immunoSEQ multiplex PCR, and TCRdb's table has in-frame clones only and misses some. The repertoire holds 190,000 or so clones, with 80% to 85% as singletons. Study-wide findings and caveats: Some V segments, TRBV6-2 and TRBV6-3 among them, were indistinguishable and were therefore excluded. Earlier analysis looked at TCR beta V segments, and most were productive about 90% or about 30% of the time.

This CDR3 region has 15 residues. In germline, CDR1 is MNHEY, CDR2 SMNVEV (reference sequence). The V gene end was trimmed by 4 bases and the J gene end by 5 bases; junction bases not matched to a gene: 8. The receptor was derived from a woman aged 50 to 65 in good health and CMV-seropositive. J is TRBJ2-5 and V is TRBV27, with 9 bases matching TRBD1. Sequencing was performed on PBMCs. The CDR3 DNA reads TGTGCCAGCAGTTCGGATATGGACAGGGGTGAGACCCAGTACTTC. It yields the protein CASSSDMDRGETQYF.